This entry features one T cell receptor (beta chain) sequence. Antigen: not known. This sample is part of a study of cytomegalovirus exposure and HLA in healthy donors. General observations from the study: In vitro testing confirmed three CMV-associated chains as specific for CMV antigens. The study listed some 160 cytomegalovirus-associated TCR beta chains. A later analysis found that most CMV-associated TCR beta chains appeared HLA-restricted.

Primers: 60 Vbeta forward and 13 Jbeta reverse. Some clones are missing from TCRdb's copy, which holds only in-frame ones; the method was immunoSEQ multiplex PCR. In the table there are some 180,000 clones, about 80% of which are singletons. Between the trimmed V and J ends, which lost 5 bases and 5 bases, there was a span of 16 bases. Germline V CDR1 and CDR2: MNHEY, SMNVEV (reference sequence). The CDR3 runs 15 residues. Healthy donors of bone marrow made up the group. The sequence was collected from a woman aged 55-70 years in good health and CMV-seropositive. Specimen: PBMCs. The chain is built from TRBV27 and TRBJ2-1; D possibly corresponds to TRBD1 (5 bases). CDR3 sequence reads: CASSPQGNLNNEQFF. In DNA form, the CDR3 reads TGTGCCAGCAGTCCCCAGGGTAACCTGAACAATGAGCAGTTCTTC.